Here is one T cell receptor beta chain with its context. This sample was taken from a study of blood T cell repertoires in COVID-19. Study-level background: Acute and convalescent COVID-19 specimens originated in the United States, Italy and Spain. PBMCs, B-cell-depleted T cells, or T cells provided the cDNA or gDNA that made up the material.

Produced via immunoSEQ multiplex PCR; TCRdb's table is partial and in-frame only. The data show some 190,000 clones, with 70% to 90% seen just once and roughly 24% held by the top ten. Enrollees, about 18 to 89 years old, lived in 24 US areas. Categorization into cohorts depended on clinical history that participants reported. In germline, CDR1 is SGDLS, CDR2 YYNGEE. The ends lost 3 bases at V and 1 base at J; junction bases unmatched: 2. This CDR3 comprises 14 residues. V usage is TRBV9 and J usage is TRBJ2-3, with 7 bases matching TRBD1. The TCR comes from a woman between 35 and 50 years old in a cohort exposed to, infected with or recovered from COVID-19 (not recorded which). Source material: PBMCs or T cells enriched from blood (not recorded which). The CDR3 bases are TGTGCCAGCAGCGCTGGGACAGGCACAGATACGCAGTATTTT. This sequence encodes CASSAGTGTDTQYF.